Listed below are T cell receptor beta chains from one sample, sequenced in a study of control samples from healthy donors and cancer patients. Generated by immunoSEQ multiplex PCR, the TCRdb table keeps only in-frame clones and is missing some. The sample records 120,000 to 150,000 clones, over 85% being singletons. Sample: blood. Every receptor here comes from a man younger than 30 in good health. CDR3s include the opening cysteine and the closing phenylalanine or tryptophan. The order of the fields is V gene, J gene, D gene, clone size, CDR3 protein, CDR3 DNA. A D gene is named only where the DNA matches it firmly. Clone size is shown for a subset of rows, as once, few, many or a class of expanded clone.

v_call: TRBV7-6
j_call: TRBJ1-4
d_call: TRBD1
clone_size: -
cdr3_aa: CASGVLLDRGTEKLFF
cdr3_nt: TGTGCCAGCGGCGTACTTTTGGACAGGGGAACTGAAAAACTGTTTTTT

v_call: TRBV19
j_call: TRBJ2-3
d_call: -
clone_size: -
cdr3_aa: CASSVGNAADTQYF
cdr3_nt: TGTGCCAGTAGTGTGGGGAATGCGGCAGATACGCAGTATTTT

v_call: TRBV6-4
j_call: TRBJ2-7
d_call: -
clone_size: -
cdr3_aa: CASSDYEQYF
cdr3_nt: TGTGCCAGCAGTGACTACGAGCAGTACTTC

v_call: TRBV11-2
j_call: TRBJ2-1
d_call: -
clone_size: -
cdr3_aa: CASSLTGGRPYNEQFF
cdr3_nt: TGTGCCAGCAGCTTAACTGGTGGGAGGCCCTACAATGAGCAGTTCTTC

v_call: TRBV24-1
j_call: TRBJ2-5
d_call: -
clone_size: once
cdr3_aa: CATSVGSLETQYF
cdr3_nt: TGTGCCACCAGCGTAGGCAGCTTAGAGACCCAGTACTTC

v_call: TRBV29-1
j_call: TRBJ1-1
d_call: TRBD1
clone_size: once
cdr3_aa: CSVADRGSPEAFF
cdr3_nt: TGCAGCGTAGCGGACAGGGGGAGTCCTGAAGCTTTCTTT

v_call: TRBV7-8
j_call: TRBJ2-3
d_call: -
clone_size: few
cdr3_aa: CASSLAAWADTQYF
cdr3_nt: TGTGCCAGCAGCTTAGCAGCTTGGGCAGATACGCAGTATTTT

v_call: TRBV12-2
j_call: TRBJ1-5
d_call: -
clone_size: -
cdr3_aa: CASRTRAPTNGPQHF
cdr3_nt: TGTGCAAGTCGCACCCGGGCCCCGACTAACGGGCCCCAGCATTTT

v_call: TRBV7-9
j_call: TRBJ1-3
d_call: -
clone_size: -
cdr3_aa: CARKVGESGEVGNTIYF
cdr3_nt: TGTGCCAGGAAGGTCGGCGAATCGGGGGAGGTCGGAAACACCATATATTTT

v_call: TRBV11-3
j_call: TRBJ1-1
d_call: -
clone_size: -
cdr3_aa: CASSFQANTEAFF
cdr3_nt: TGTGCCAGCAGCTTTCAGGCGAACACTGAAGCTTTCTTT

v_call: TRBV19
j_call: TRBJ1-2
d_call: TRBD1
clone_size: -
cdr3_aa: CASRRGQGANYGYTF
cdr3_nt: TGTGCCAGTAGACGGGGACAGGGGGCTAACTATGGCTACACCTTC

v_call: TRBV2
j_call: TRBJ1-6
d_call: TRBD1
clone_size: -
cdr3_aa: CASRNEGAGNSPLHF
cdr3_nt: TGTGCCAGCAGGAACGAGGGGGCGGGTAATTCACCCCTCCACTTT

v_call: TRBV5-4
j_call: TRBJ2-3
d_call: -
clone_size: -
cdr3_aa: CASSTEGDTDTQYF
cdr3_nt: TGTGCCAGCAGCACGGAGGGGGACACAGATACGCAGTATTTT

v_call: TRBV13
j_call: TRBJ1-5
d_call: TRBD1
clone_size: -
cdr3_aa: CASSPRGTGQPQHF
cdr3_nt: TGTGCCAGCAGCCCCAGGGGGACGGGTCAGCCCCAGCATTTT

v_call: TRBV6-2/TRBV6-3
j_call: TRBJ2-7
d_call: TRBD2
clone_size: -
cdr3_aa: CASSYSTVAGGGYEQYF
cdr3_nt: TGTGCCAGCAGTTACTCGACAGTAGCGGGAGGTGGTTACGAGCAGTACTTC